The 14 T cell receptor beta chains reported below all come from one sample, sequenced in a study of T-cell reconstitution after alpha-beta-depleted transplantation in children. Researchers prepared the TCRbeta library using unique molecular identifiers, the study reports. One entry per CDR3 protein, called by TCRdb with MiXCR from the PCR reads. This table has about 610,000 distinct CDR3 sequences, approximately 10% appearing once. The material was PBMCs from the stem cell graft donor, obtained from the stem cell graft. These receptors came from a human donor who donated a stem cell graft to a child with acute myeloid leukemia.

This clonotype has just a few counts. Here the CDR3 DNA reads TGTGCCAGCAGTTTACGTGGGTCTAATTACAATGAGCAGTTCTTC. Amino acid sequence: CASSLRGSNYNEQFF. The chain has TRBV12-3 or TRBV12-4 and TRBJ2-1; D remains ambiguous. Trimming removed 2 bases from V and 4 bases from J, with 12 bases in between. This CDR3 has 15 amino acids.

The chain is built from TRBV7-2 and TRBJ2-7; perhaps TRBD2 as D (6 bases). Per germline, CDR1 SGHTA and CDR2 FQGNSA. V was clipped by 1 base and J by 3 bases, with 13 bases between them. This CDR3 is 15 amino acids long. The CDR3 nucleotides are TGTGCCAGCAGCTTAGGTCGCGCTAGCGTCTACGAGCAGTACTTC. Its translation: CASSLGRASVYEQYF.

This clonotype was seen more than once but under ten times. This chain links TRBV18 with TRBJ2-3; unclear D gene. The germline gives CDR1 KGHSH, CDR2 LQKENI. This CDR3 has 12 amino acids. The germline V and J ends were trimmed by 6 bases and 6 bases, with 10 bases remaining between them. DNA of the CDR3: TGTGCCAGCTCCCTCATTAGCGATACGCAGTATTTT. Its translation is CASSLISDTQYF.

This clonotype was observed a handful of times. This chain links TRBV20-1 with TRBJ2-1; perhaps TRBD2 as D (6 bases). The CDR3 has 14 amino acids. Per germline, CDR1 DFQATT and CDR2 SNEGSKA (reference sequence). V was trimmed by 1 base and J by 2 bases, leaving 9 bases between them. The CDR3 protein is CSARAGGTYNEQFF. CDR3 coding DNA: TGCAGTGCTAGAGCTGGAGGGACCTACAATGAGCAGTTCTTC.

The chain has TRBV6-2 or TRBV6-3 and TRBJ2-3; D possibly uses TRBD1 or TRBD2 (7 bases each). The CDR3 runs 15 residues. With 6 bases removed from V and 4 bases from J, the gap between germline ends came to 17 bases. The germline V gene encodes CDR1 MNHEY and CDR2 SVGEGT. The CDR3: CASSRGTGGPDTQYF. In DNA form, the CDR3 reads TGTGCCAGCAGCAGGGGGACGGGAGGCCCAGATACGCAGTATTTT.

This clonotype was seen ten or more times. J is TRBJ2-6 and V is TRBV29-1; no clear D. In germline, CDR1 is SQVTM, CDR2 ANQGSEA. The CDR3 sequence is 12 residues long. Trimming stripped 7 bases from V and 1 base from J, with 5 bases between. The CDR3 spells CSASSGANVLTF. The CDR3 DNA sequence: TGCAGCGCATCTTCTGGGGCCAACGTCCTGACTTTC.

In DNA, the CDR3 is TGTGCCAGCAGCGTAGCTCGCCCAACTGACAGGCCCCCTTCCCACGAGCAGTACTTC. This translates into CASSVARPTDRPPSHEQYF. The chain joins TRBV9 to TRBJ2-7; D possibly corresponds to TRBD1 (6 bases). The V gene's germline CDR1 is SGDLS and CDR2 YYNGEE. V was trimmed by 0 bases and J by 5 bases, leaving 27 bases between them. The CDR3 sequence is 19 residues long.

In this sample, this clonotype turned up a few times. The chain uses TRBV6-5 and TRBJ2-2; D ambiguous. Per germline, CDR1 MNHEY and CDR2 SVGAGI. This CDR3 region has 17 residues. V was shortened by 0 bases and J by 0 bases, with 11 bases between the two germline ends. DNA for the CDR3: TGTGCCAGCAGTTACTCGCGTGGAGCCTCGAACACCGGGGAGCTGTTTTTT. It yields the protein CASSYSRGASNTGELFF.

Many counts were recorded for this clonotype. The CDR3 DNA is TGTGCCAGCAGCTTAGACCCAGGCTCCTACAATGAGCAGTTCTTC. This codes for CASSLDPGSYNEQFF. The chain joins TRBV7-3 to TRBJ2-1; D is unresolved. In germline, CDR1 is SGHTA, CDR2 FQGTGA. V was clipped by 2 bases and J by 0 bases, with 8 bases between them. The CDR3 has 15 residues.

The rearrangement uses TRBV5-1 and TRBJ2-3, with D possibly being TRBD2 (5 bases). From germline, CDR1 is SGHRS and CDR2 YFSETQ. This CDR3 contains 17 residues. Trimming removed 0 bases from V and 0 bases from J, with 14 bases in between. Written as DNA, the CDR3 is TGCGCCAGCAGCTTGGGAGCGGCGATGGGGAGCACAGATACGCAGTATTTT. Translation: CASSLGAAMGSTDTQYF.

The V and J genes are TRBV5-5 and TRBJ2-5; maybe TRBD1 (5 bases). Between the trimmed V and J ends, which lost 2 bases and 6 bases, there was a span of 14 bases. The CDR3 spans 14 residues. Germline loops: CDR1 SGHKS, CDR2 YYEKEE (reference sequence). The CDR3 here is CASSLTPRTQTQYF. The CDR3 DNA follows: TGTGCCAGCAGCTTAACACCGAGGACACAGACCCAGTACTTC.

This clonotype has a handful of counts. V gene TRBV4-2 combines with J gene TRBJ2-3; 10 bases fit TRBD2. The CDR3 contains 16 residues. CDR1 LGHNA and CDR2 YNFKEQ come from the germline V gene. Trimming removed 4 bases from V and 1 base from J; junction bases left unmatched: 5. The CDR3 sequence is CASSLLGTSGTDTQYF. CDR3 nucleotides: TGTGCCAGCAGCCTCCTCGGGACTAGCGGCACAGATACGCAGTATTTT.

As concerns this clonotype: This may stem from a read error, because a much larger clone lies one nucleotide away. This chain connects TRBV20-1 to TRBJ2-5; either TRBD1 or TRBD2 may supply D (5 bases each). This CDR3 region has 15 residues. The germline V gene has CDR1 DFQATT and CDR2 SNEGSKA (reference sequence). CDR3 nucleotide sequence: TGCAGTGCTAGGCTACCCGGGACCACTCAAGAGACCCGGTACTTC. It specifies CSARLPGTTQETRYF.

This clonotype was detected many times. The CDR3 sequence is CSARRGNEEQYF. The CDR3, as DNA: TGCAGTGCTAGGAGGGGCAACGAGGAGCAGTACTTC. The chain combines TRBV20-1 with TRBJ2-7; D tentatively fits TRBD1 or TRBD2 (5 bases each). The CDR3 is 12 amino acids. V lost 3 bases and J lost 7, with 13 bases in between. Per germline, CDR1 DFQATT and CDR2 SNEGSKA (reference sequence).